Listed here are 25 T cell receptor beta chains from one sample, sequenced in a study of blood T cells in healthy people across ages. Next came a second PCR, run for about 7 to 11 cycles, which used a sample-barcoded 5' primer along with a J-beta primer mix. TCRdb analysed the 5' RACE reads with MiXCR anew, one entry per CDR3 protein. The sample contains under 1 million distinct CDR3 sequences, 40% to 50% of which appear only once. Sequences were obtained from blood. Receptors were obtained from a man between 60 and 70 years old in good health.

The chain uses TRBV20-1 and TRBJ2-3, with a possible D match to TRBD2 (6 bases). V lost 5 bases and J lost 2, with 17 bases in between. Germline-derived CDR1 and CDR2 are DFQATT and SNEGSKA (reference sequence). The CDR3 runs 15 residues. The CDR3 nucleotides are TGCAGTGCTCGGGCGGGATCAACATTCACAGATACGCAGTATTTT. Translated: CSARAGSTFTDTQYF.

The chain links TRBV6-2 or TRBV6-3 to TRBJ2-3; TRBD2 agrees at 10 bases. Germline lookup yields CDR1 MNHEY and CDR2 SVGEGT. Trimming cost V 7 bases and J 3 bases; bases outside gene matches: 10. The CDR3 length is 16 residues. The CDR3 here is CASTPSGGAATDTQYF. CDR3 DNA sequence: TGTGCCAGCACTCCAAGCGGGGGGGCGGCTACAGATACGCAGTATTTT.

The chain combines TRBV5-1 with TRBJ2-7, with 10 bases aligning to TRBD2. Germline values: CDR1 SGHRS, CDR2 YFSETQ. CDR3 length: 15 amino acids. V lost 3 bases to trimming and J lost 0 bases; unmatched junction nucleotides: 3. DNA for the CDR3: TGCGCCAGCAGCTGGGGGACTAGCGACTCCTACGAGCAGTACTTC. Translation: CASSWGTSDSYEQYF.

V gene TRBV7-9 combines with J gene TRBJ1-1; D is undetermined. The V and J ends lost 3 bases and 1 base respectively, with 9 bases between them. The CDR3 loop spans 14 amino acids. Germline-derived CDR1 and CDR2 are SEHNR and FQNEAQ (reference sequence). CDR3 in amino acids: CASSFRDENTEAFF. The CDR3 region has the DNA TGTGCCAGCAGCTTCCGGGATGAGAACACTGAAGCTTTCTTT.

This clonotype was observed at least ten times. The V and J genes are TRBV2 and TRBJ1-6; maybe TRBD1 (5 bases). The CDR3 totals 17 residues. Germline values: CDR1 SNHLY, CDR2 FYNNEI. The germline V and J ends were trimmed by 0 bases and 10 bases, with 19 bases remaining between them. CDR3 nucleotides: TGTGCCAGCAGTGAAGCTCCCCCGGGGCGGGGAAGATCACCCCTCCACTTT. Protein sequence: CASSEAPPGRGRSPLHF.

The rearrangement links TRBV9 to TRBJ2-7; D assignment may be TRBD1 or TRBD2 (5 bases each). The CDR3 is made up of 14 amino acids. Between the trimmed V and J ends, which lost 0 bases and 2 bases, there was a span of 9 bases. Germline-derived CDR1 and CDR2 are SGDLS and YYNGEE. The CDR3 nucleotides are TGTGCCAGCAGCGTAGAGAGGGGCGCCTACGAGCAGTACTTC. Its translation is CASSVERGAYEQYF. Complete variable domain (other parts from reference TRBV9 and TRBJ2-7): DSGVTQTPKHLITATGQRVTLRCSPRSGDLSVYWYQQSLDQGLQFLIQYYNGEERAKGNILERFSAQQFPDLHSELNLSSLELGDSALYFCASSVERGAYEQYFGPGTRLTVT.

This chain joins TRBV4-3 and TRBJ2-1; 8 nucleotides align to TRBD2. The trim removed 0 bases at V and 0 bases at J, leaving 10 bases unmatched. CDR3 length equals 19 residues. Germline CDR1 reads LGHNA; CDR2 reads YSLEER. CDR3 amino acids: CASSQESVAGRSSYNEQFF. The DNA of the CDR3 is TGCGCCAGCAGCCAAGAGTCGGTAGCGGGGAGGAGCTCCTACAATGAGCAGTTCTTC.

V usage is TRBV10-3 and J usage is TRBJ2-1; 8 bases agree with TRBD2. The J segment lost 4 bases and the V segment lost 4 bases, leaving 6 bases of the junction unmatched. The CDR3 has 15 residues. Germline assignment: CDR1 ENHRY and CDR2 SYGVKD. The CDR3 DNA follows: TGTGCCATCAGTGCCCGGGAGGGGGAGTACAATGAGCAGTTCTTC. Translating gives CAISAREGEYNEQFF.

This clonotype was recorded once. J is TRBJ1-5 and V is TRBV20-1; D call uncertain. The CDR3 runs 11 residues. Deletions cut 3 bases from V and 12 bases from J, with 12 bases between. Germline CDR1 and CDR2: DFQATT and SNEGSKA (reference sequence). CDR3 region: CSASPKELQHF. The CDR3 nucleotides read TGCAGTGCTAGCCCCAAGGAGCTCCAGCATTTT.

The V call is TRBV4-3, the J call TRBJ2-3; D remains unclear. Germline V lookup: CDR1 LGHNA, CDR2 YSLEER. The CDR3 consists of 14 residues. V gave up 3 bases and J gave up 2 bases, with 9 bases separating them. The CDR3 DNA is TGCGCCAGCAGCCAGGAAGGGATCACAGATACGCAGTATTTT. It codes for CASSQEGITDTQYF.

The chain carries TRBV12-3 or TRBV12-4 and TRBJ1-1; D not certain. This CDR3 has 14 residues. The V end was cut by 5 bases, the J end by 2 bases, with 12 bases between. The CDR3 bases are TGTGCCAGCAGTCCTCGGAAGCCTAACACTGAAGCTTTCTTT. Protein product: CASSPRKPNTEAFF.

The table lists this clonotype with a few counts. The chain combines TRBV5-1 with TRBJ1-2; TRBD1 might be the D (6 bases). The CDR3 length is 15 residues. The germline V and J ends were trimmed by 3 bases and 1 base, with 13 bases remaining between them. Germline CDR1 reads SGHRS; CDR2 reads YFSETQ. CDR3 DNA: TGCGCCAGCAGCTCGACCGGGACACTTAACTATGGCTACACCTTC. Its protein product is CASSSTGTLNYGYTF.

V is TRBV7-9 and J is TRBJ1-5; D unresolved. CDR3 length: 14 residues. Trimming removed 1 base at V and 3 bases at J, with 7 bases between. From germline, CDR1 is SEHNR and CDR2 FQNEAQ (reference sequence). CDR3 nucleotide sequence: TGTGCCAGCAGCTTAGTGGGCGTCAATCAGCCCCAGCATTTT. Protein sequence: CASSLVGVNQPQHF.

The J gene is TRBJ2-1, the V gene TRBV4-1; D unresolved. With 6 bases removed from V and 0 bases from J, the gap between germline ends came to 15 bases. The germline gives CDR1 MGHRA, CDR2 YSYEKL. This CDR3 is 16 amino acids long. CDR3 in amino acids: CASRGATVSSYNEQFF. As DNA, the CDR3 is TGCGCCAGCAGAGGTGCGACTGTTAGCTCCTACAATGAGCAGTTCTTC.

Note on this clonotype: Just one base apart from a much larger clone, this may be a read error. The chain uses TRBV12-3 or TRBV12-4 and TRBJ2-1; 11 bases line up with TRBD2. Trimming at V came to 3 bases and at J to 13 bases, leaving 11 bases not matched to a gene. There are 15 residues in the CDR3. CDR3 region: CASSLLAGGRETQFF. The CDR3 DNA is TGTGCCAGCAGTTTGCTAGCGGGGGGTAGAGAGACCCAGTTCTTC.

This clonotype appeared a few times. The chain combines TRBV4-1 with TRBJ2-3, with 8 bases aligning to TRBD1. This CDR3 region has 16 residues. The V and J ends lost 5 bases and 2 bases, in that order; junction bases with no gene match: 9. Per germline, CDR1 MGHRA and CDR2 YSYEKL. The CDR3 region has the DNA TGCGCCAGCAGCTCACGACAGGGGCAGACCACAGATACGCAGTATTTT. Residues: CASSSRQGQTTDTQYF.

This clonotype was recorded many times. The rearrangement joins TRBV6-1 to TRBJ2-6; D not resolved. Germline V gives CDR1 MNHNS, CDR2 SASEGT. Trimming took 5 bases from V and 2 from J, leaving 10 bases between them. This CDR3 has 15 amino acids. CDR3 DNA: TGTGCCAGCAGTAAATCGTGGGCTGGGGCCAACGTCCTGACTTTC. It translates to CASSKSWAGANVLTF.

The chain has TRBV24-1 and TRBJ2-3; TRBD1 agrees at 9 bases. The CDR3 is 15 residues long. Trimming removed 4 bases from V and 1 base from J; junction bases left unmatched: 2. Germline values: CDR1 KGHDR, CDR2 SFDVKD. Here the CDR3 DNA reads TGTGCCACCAGTGACCGGACAGGGGGCACAGATACGCAGTATTTT. Its protein is CATSDRTGGTDTQYF.

This sequence joins TRBV4-1 and TRBJ1-2; D not certain. Looked up from germline, CDR1 is MGHRA and CDR2 is YSYEKL. The CDR3 sequence is 17 residues long. Trimming took off 3 bases at V and 4 bases at J, with 21 bases between the two ends. The CDR3 DNA sequence: TGCGCCAGCAGCCAGGATCTAGGCAGAAAAGACCCCTATGGCTACACCTTC. Translating gives CASSQDLGRKDPYGYTF.

This clonotype was seen a few times. The rearrangement uses TRBV7-2 and TRBJ2-7; D may correspond to TRBD1 or TRBD2 (6 bases each). This CDR3 spans 14 amino acids. Per the germline V gene, CDR1 is SGHTA and CDR2 is FQGNSA. The V gene lost 7 bases and the J gene lost 3 bases, with 16 bases spanning the gap. The CDR3 spells CASTPGAPRYEQYF. CDR3 in DNA: TGTGCCAGCACTCCGGGGGCCCCACGCTACGAGCAGTACTTC.

The genes are TRBV7-2 and TRBJ1-5; D perhaps matches TRBD1 (5 bases). Germline assignment: CDR1 SGHTA and CDR2 FQGNSA. The V and J ends lost 1 base and 4 bases respectively, with 14 bases between them. This CDR3 region has 16 residues. The CDR3 DNA is TGTGCCAGCAGCTTAGGGTCAGGGATATCGAATCAGCCCCAGCATTTT. This sequence encodes CASSLGSGISNQPQHF.

J is TRBJ2-1 and V is TRBV20-1; D might be TRBD2 (5 bases). The V and J ends lost 4 bases and 8 bases respectively, with 9 bases between them. CDR1 and CDR2 from the germline V gene are DFQATT and SNEGSKA (reference sequence). This CDR3 is built from 11 residues. In DNA, the CDR3 is TGCAGTGCTATACTAGTCCATGAGCAGTTCTTC. Amino acid sequence: CSAILVHEQFF.

This clonotype was recorded only once. The chain is built from TRBV5-1 and TRBJ2-2; TRBD2 aligns across 12 bases. Germline CDR1 reads SGHRS; CDR2 reads YFSETQ. The CDR3 length is 18 residues. Unmatched junction bases numbered 9, after V lost 4 bases and J lost 2 bases. CDR3 coding DNA: TGCGCCAGCAGCCAAGCTACTAGCGGGGGGATTAACACCGGGGAGCTGTTTTTT. This translates into CASSQATSGGINTGELFF. The whole variable domain, remainder taken from reference TRBV5-1 and TRBJ2-2, is KAGVTQTPRYLIKTRGQQVTLSCSPISGHRSVSWYQQTPGQGLQFLFEYFSETQRNKGNFPGRFSGRQFSNSRSEMNVSTLELGDSALYLCASSQATSGGINTGELFFGEGSRLTVL.

This clonotype was counted only a few times. The V and J genes are TRBV28 and TRBJ2-5; D remains ambiguous. The CDR3 is 11 amino acids. Germline CDR1 MDHEN, CDR2 SYDVKM. Trimming stripped 5 bases from V and 7 bases from J, with 8 bases between. CDR3 protein: CASSPYGTQYF. The DNA of the CDR3 is TGTGCCAGCAGTCCATACGGGACCCAGTACTTC.

CDR3 DNA: TGCGCCAGCAGCTTAAGAGCAGATCACCTCAATGAGCAGTTCTTC. Its translation: CASSLRADHLNEQFF. The rearrangement joins TRBV5-1 to TRBJ2-1; D call uncertain. Germline CDR1 SGHRS, CDR2 YFSETQ. V lost 2 bases to trimming and J lost 6 bases, with 15 bases between them. The CDR3 extends over 15 amino acids.